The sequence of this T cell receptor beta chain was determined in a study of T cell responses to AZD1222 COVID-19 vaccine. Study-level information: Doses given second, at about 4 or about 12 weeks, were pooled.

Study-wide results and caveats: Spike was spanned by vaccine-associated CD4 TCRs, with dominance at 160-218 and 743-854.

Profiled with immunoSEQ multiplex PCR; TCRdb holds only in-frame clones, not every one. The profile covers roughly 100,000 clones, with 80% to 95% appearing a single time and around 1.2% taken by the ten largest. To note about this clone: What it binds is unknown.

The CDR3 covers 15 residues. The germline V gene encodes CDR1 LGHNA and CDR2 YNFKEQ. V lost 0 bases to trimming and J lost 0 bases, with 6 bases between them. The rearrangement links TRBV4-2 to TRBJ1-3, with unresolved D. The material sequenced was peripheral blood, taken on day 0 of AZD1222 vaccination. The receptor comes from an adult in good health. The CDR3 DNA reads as TGTGCCAGCAGCCAAGATTTAGGCTCTGGAAACACCATATATTTT. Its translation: CASSQDLGSGNTIYF.